These 21 T cell receptor beta chains originate from one sample sequenced in a study of early T cells in non-severe SARS-CoV-2 infection. TCRdb reanalysed the 5' RACE reads using MiXCR and keeps one entry per CDR3 protein. This sample carries some 45,000 distinct CDR3 sequences, roughly 6% of them seen once, and the ten largest clones take approximately 8.4%. The sample here was whole blood, taken at baseline. The receptors stem from an adult who was a healthcare worker with PCR-confirmed SARS-CoV-2 infection or an uninfected control (not recorded which).

The chain employs TRBV6-5 and TRBJ1-6; 8 nucleotides line up with TRBD1. The length of the CDR3 is 15 residues. Germline lookup yields CDR1 MNHEY and CDR2 SVGAGI. V gave up 6 bases and J gave up 9 bases; unmatched junction bases: 10. CDR3 sequence: CASRPGDRGTSPLHF. Written as DNA, the CDR3 is TGTGCCAGCAGGCCCGGAGACAGGGGAACTTCACCCCTCCACTTT.

This clonotype was counted only a few times. A much larger clone lies one base from this, so it may be a read error. The gene calls are TRBV2 and TRBJ2-7; D might be TRBD2 (5 bases). Germline assignment: CDR1 SNHLY and CDR2 FYNNEI. Deletions cut 6 bases from V and 2 bases from J, with 14 bases between. This CDR3 spans 14 amino acids. CDR3 amino acids: CASSERGSPYEQYF. Written as DNA, the CDR3 is TGTGCCAGCAGCGAACGAGGGAGCCCCTACGAGCAGTACTTC.

This clonotype was detected ten times or more. The V gene is TRBV18, the J gene TRBJ1-2; D remains ambiguous. Trimming removed 5 bases at V and 0 bases at J, with 10 bases between. The CDR3 totals 14 residues. The germline CDR1 and CDR2 sequences are KGHSH and LQKENI. This chain's CDR3 is CASSAATANYGYTF. For the CDR3, the DNA is TGTGCCAGCTCAGCTGCGACCGCTAACTATGGCTACACCTTC.

This clonotype has more than one count but fewer than ten. The gene calls are TRBV3-1 and TRBJ2-3; D is possibly TRBD1 (7 bases). Per the germline V gene, CDR1 is LGHDT and CDR2 is YNNKEL (reference sequence). CDR3 length equals 15 residues. The V end was cut by 0 bases, the J end by 7 bases, with 14 bases between. The CDR3 region has the DNA TGTGCCAGCAGCCAAGAAGGTCAGGGGGGTTATACGCAGTATTTT. Its protein product is CASSQEGQGGYTQYF.

This clonotype was picked up a small number of times. The chain has TRBV9 and TRBJ2-3, with 11 bases fitting TRBD2. J lost 1 base, V lost 4 bases, and 5 bases had no gene match. CDR3 length: 16 residues. Germline V gives CDR1 SGDLS, CDR2 YYNGEE. The CDR3 nucleotides are TGTGCCAGCAGCCAGATGACTAGCGGGGGCACAGATACGCAGTATTTT. This codes for CASSQMTSGGTDTQYF.

J is TRBJ1-1 and V is TRBV7-9; perhaps TRBD1 as D (6 bases). V lost 5 bases and J lost 1, with 14 bases in between. CDR3 length: 15 amino acids. The germline V gene encodes CDR1 SEHNR and CDR2 FQNEAQ (reference sequence). For the CDR3, the DNA is TGTGCCAGCAGCCCCCCAGGGGCTACGAACACTGAAGCTTTCTTT. Translated: CASSPPGATNTEAFF.

This clonotype was counted a few times. This sequence joins TRBV7-6 and TRBJ2-1, with 9 bases lining up with TRBD2. The CDR3 sequence is 17 residues long. V was pared by 1 base and J by 7 bases, with 11 bases of the junction left unmatched. Germline V gene data show CDR1 as SGHVS and CDR2 as FNYEAQ. This CDR3 is CASSLVPPSGGINEQFF. CDR3 in DNA: TGTGCCAGCAGCTTAGTACCCCCCAGCGGGGGGATAAATGAGCAGTTCTTC.

This clonotype was counted ten times or more. The chain employs TRBV11-2 and TRBJ1-5, with 10 positions matching TRBD1. The V segment lost 5 bases and the J segment 1 base; nucleotides outside the gene matches: 8. Germline CDR1 reads SGHAT; CDR2 reads FQNNGV. The CDR3 consists of 17 residues. The CDR3 loop is CASSPGQGGRSNQPQHF. The CDR3 region has the DNA TGTGCCAGCAGCCCCGGACAGGGGGGAAGGAGCAATCAGCCCCAGCATTTT.

The J gene is TRBJ2-6, the V gene TRBV19, with unresolved D. V was shortened by 9 bases and J by 4 bases, with 13 bases between the two germline ends. This CDR3 is 14 amino acids long. Germline assignment: CDR1 LNHDA and CDR2 SQIVND (reference sequence). CDR3 bases: TGTGCCAGCCTCCGGTCTCCCGGGGCCAACGTCCTGACTTTC. It codes for CASLRSPGANVLTF.

This clonotype was counted ten times or more. This rearrangement joins TRBV12-3 or TRBV12-4 to TRBJ1-3; perhaps TRBD1 as D (5 bases). The CDR3 is made up of 16 amino acids. The V end was cut by 6 bases, the J end by 0 bases, with 15 bases between. CDR3 sequence: CASRTYDRFSGNTIYF. The CDR3 DNA sequence: TGTGCCAGCAGAACCTACGACAGATTCTCTGGAAACACCATATATTTT.

This clonotype has at least ten counts. Germline and junction disagree at one end, which may indicate a read error. The V and J genes are TRBV14 and TRBJ2-5, with TRBD1 identical over 8 bases. The CDR3 length is 16 residues. CDR1 SGHDN and CDR2 FVKESK come from the germline V gene. CDR3 sequence (DNA): TGTGCCAGCAACCAAGATAGACAGGGGAGCGTCGGGACCCAGTACTTC. This encodes CASNQDRQGSVGTQYF.

The chain uses TRBV11-2 and TRBJ1-6; 7 bases map to TRBD1. V was pared by 5 bases and J by 10 bases, with 14 bases of the junction left unmatched. Germline V lookup: CDR1 SGHAT, CDR2 FQNNGV. This CDR3 spans 16 amino acids. The CDR3 loop reads CASSALGDSLRSPLHF. In DNA form, the CDR3 reads TGTGCCAGCAGCGCCTTAGGGGACAGCCTTCGATCACCCCTCCACTTT.

There are many counts of this clonotype. V usage is TRBV4-1 and J usage is TRBJ2-5; 13 bases are a match to TRBD2. The CDR3 is 16 amino acids. The germline V gene has CDR1 MGHRA and CDR2 YSYEKL. The V gene end was trimmed by 5 bases and the J gene end by 2 bases; junction bases not matched to a gene: 5. DNA for the CDR3: TGCGCCAGCAGCGGTGGGACTAGCGGGGAACAAGAGACCCAGTACTTC. It translates to CASSGGTSGEQETQYF.

This clonotype came up many times. This chain connects TRBV6-5 to TRBJ2-1; possible D gene TRBD2, 5 bases. Trimming took 8 bases from V and 3 from J, leaving 14 bases between them. CDR3 length equals 14 residues. Germline V gives CDR1 MNHEY, CDR2 SVGAGI. CDR3 amino acids: CASGPSGYYNEQFF. The CDR3 DNA reads as TGTGCCAGCGGACCCTCGGGATACTACAATGAGCAGTTCTTC.

The table lists this clonotype with many counts. The chain combines TRBV11-2 with TRBJ2-7, with no clear D. Trimming removed 2 bases from V and 12 bases from J, with 23 bases in between. CDR1 is SGHAT, CDR2 FQNNGV, per germline. The CDR3 spans 15 residues. The CDR3 nucleotides read TGTGCCAGCAGCTTATTTGAATCCGGCAGAACCGATCCGTACTTC. This translates into CASSLFESGRTDPYF.

This clonotype was counted between two and nine times. J is TRBJ1-1 and V is TRBV5-4; no reliable D call. Germline V gene lookup returns CDR1 SGHNT and CDR2 YYREEE (reference sequence). The CDR3 runs 14 residues. The V end was cut by 0 bases, the J end by 1 base, with 7 bases between. CDR3 in DNA: TGTGCCAGCAGCTTGGAGTGGAGGAACACTGAAGCTTTCTTT. It yields the protein CASSLEWRNTEAFF.

This clonotype occurred many times. The V and J genes are TRBV19 and TRBJ1-5, with unresolved D. This CDR3 has 13 residues. CDR1 and CDR2 (germline): LNHDA, SQIVND (reference sequence). Between the trimmed V and J ends, which lost 7 bases and 0 bases, there was a span of 7 bases. CDR3 sequence: CASTGYSNQPQHF. CDR3 DNA sequence: TGTGCCAGTACAGGCTATAGCAATCAGCCCCAGCATTTT.

This clonotype was counted only a few times. V and J are TRBV2 and TRBJ1-5; a possible D gene is TRBD1 (5 bases). The CDR3 totals 14 residues. CDR1 is SNHLY and CDR2 is FYNNEI in the germline V gene. V lost 5 bases and J 5 bases, leaving 13 bases between the germline ends. The CDR3 nucleotides read TGTGCCAGCAGTAAATCGCAGGGTCATCAGCCCCAGCATTTT. This gives the protein CASSKSQGHQPQHF.

The gene calls are TRBV29-1 and TRBJ2-2, with 7 nucleotides matching TRBD1. The CDR3 has 14 residues. V was clipped by 1 base and J by 1 base; unmatched bases: 0. Germline lookup yields CDR1 SQVTM and CDR2 ANQGSEA. For the CDR3, the DNA is TGCAGCGTTGAAGGGACAGGGAACACCGGGGAGCTGTTTTTT. Protein: CSVEGTGNTGELFF.

This clonotype came up many times. The chain is built from TRBV20-1 and TRBJ2-1; D possibly corresponds to TRBD1 (5 bases). Germline CDR1 is DFQATT and CDR2 is SNEGSKA (reference sequence). This CDR3 region has 12 residues. Trimming stripped 4 bases from V and 4 bases from J, with 8 bases between. The CDR3 sequence: CSAIKGYNEQFF. The CDR3 nucleotides are TGCAGTGCTATAAAGGGGTACAATGAGCAGTTCTTC.

In its sample, this clonotype was seen many times. The V gene is TRBV20-1, the J gene TRBJ1-1; D uncertain. CDR3 length equals 14 residues. CDR1 DFQATT and CDR2 SNEGSKA come from the germline V gene (reference sequence). V dropped 0 bases and J dropped 4 bases, with 12 bases sitting between them. CDR3 residues: CSARDKQQSTEAFF. DNA of the CDR3: TGCAGTGCTAGAGATAAGCAGCAGAGCACTGAAGCTTTCTTT.